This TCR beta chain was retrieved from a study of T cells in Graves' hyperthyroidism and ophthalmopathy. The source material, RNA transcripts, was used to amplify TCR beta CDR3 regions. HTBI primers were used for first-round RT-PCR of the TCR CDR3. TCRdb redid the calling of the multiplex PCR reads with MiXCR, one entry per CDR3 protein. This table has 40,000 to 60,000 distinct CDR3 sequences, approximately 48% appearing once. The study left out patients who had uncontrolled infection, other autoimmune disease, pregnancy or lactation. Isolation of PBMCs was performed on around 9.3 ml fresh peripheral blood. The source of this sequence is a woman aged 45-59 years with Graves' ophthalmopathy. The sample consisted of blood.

The CDR3 spells CASGNSGANVLTF. CDR3 bases: TGTGCTAGTGGTAACTCTGGGGCCAACGTCCTGACTTTC. The rearrangement uses TRBV12-5 and TRBJ2-6; D is unresolved. The CDR3 runs 13 residues. Trimming left V 5 bases short and J 0 bases short, with 2 bases between. From germline, CDR1 is LGHNT and CDR2 FRNRAP.